This T cell receptor (beta chain) was sequenced in a study of shared clonotypes between healthy human individuals (dated by TCRdb to 2020 to 2022). Notes on the research overall: A couple of women and a few men aged 18 to 49 years were included in the cohort. The study deeply sequenced blood TCR repertoires of about 5 healthy adults to estimate repertoire size and the extent of clonotype sharing between individuals. To increase sequencing depth and limit assay-specific biases, TCR repertoire library preparation and sequencing were carried out by different laboratories using diverse techniques. For each donor, three plates each were used for CD4 naive and CD4 memory, two plates were used for CD8 naive, and one plate was used for CD8 memory. Leukapheresis yielded between about 0.94 and 8.9 billion PBMCs per donor.

Using the deep immunoSEQ assay, multiplex PCR amplified TCR CDR3 regions from genomic DNA. Extracted genomic DNA from each cell subset was distributed evenly across all wells of several immunoSEQ 96-well plates, and each plate was treated as a replicate. For sorted subsets, around 200 ng genomic DNA, equal to about 30,000 T cell genomes, was loaded into each replicate PCR. Purified libraries were measured with a Qubit 3.0 fluorometer, size-checked on a Bioanalyzer 2100, and measured again with the KAPA Library Quantification kit. Every immunoSEQ 96-well plate was sequenced on a separate single-read 150-cycle Illumina NextSeq 550 flow cell. From the authors' description of their analysis: Because the immunoSEQ output included only junctional sequences and no quality scores, the filtering could not be the same as the filtering used for full-length reads. Sequences were annotated with PyIR, a Python wrapper for IgBLAST v1.9, using IMGT germline references to assign V/J genes and CDR3. Reads with weak V/J assignments (E-value above 1e-6), missing CDR3, stop codons, out-of-frame junctions, or ambiguous translated residues were removed. V3J clonotypes were defined as sequences sharing the same inferred V gene, J gene, and CDR3 amino acid sequence. Percentage overlap between repertoires was calculated by dividing the number of shared unique clonotypes by the size of the smaller repertoire. Richness of each repertoire was evaluated using RTK rarefaction, the Chao1 estimator, and Recon v2.1 estimates of unobserved clonotypes. For all TCRbeta clonotypes obtained by the gDNA method from four donors, generation probabilities were computed with OLGA. TCRdb provides this immuneACCESS table in a form limited to in-frame rearrangements. Some clones are lacking; in checked studies, under half of them reflect an unresolved V gene, and why the rest are absent is not known. The DNA gave D and trimming, while V, J and clone size come from that table. The sample contains hundreds of thousands of clones, around 96% of them found a single time. The ten largest clonotypes hold roughly 0.12% of the sample.

The CDR3, cysteine through phenylalanine, is 15 amino acids long. This entry keeps only the CDR3 DNA: 45 bases, framed from base 1. As encoded in the germline V gene, CDR1 is MDHEN while CDR2 is SYDVKM. V is cut by 3 bases and J by 7 bases, and the space between the germline ends is 16 bases. A note on this clone: Its antigen is still unknown. Base qualities are not at hand, and no much larger clone is one base apart.

CD8 naive samples were CD45RO-negative cells positively selected for CCR7, giving a CD45RA+CCR7+ population that excluded TemRA cells. The donors were healthy, HIV-negative adults who had no recently reported acute infections or vaccinations. Every donor was a Caucasian adult living in Nashville, Tennessee, USA. Blood was collected by leukapheresis, and PBMCs were isolated by Ficoll-Histopaque density gradient centrifugation and then cryopreserved in liquid nitrogen vapor phase. Analytical flow cytometry was used to check the purity and quantity of each magnetically sorted T cell population. Each sorted fraction had its genomic DNA isolated and then quantified by UV absorbance on a Nanodrop 2000c. General conclusions and limits of the study: Because the study included only a small number of donors, the genetic and exposure-history diversity represented was limited. Compared with non-shared clonotypes, clonotypes shared by all four sorted-subset donors had higher generation probabilities. Sampling was restricted to blood, and TCR repertoires in tissues likely differ from the TCR repertoires found in blood. Across a handful of donors, 5% to 6% of naive CD4, around 3.5% of naive CD8, roughly 2.2% of memory CD4, and approximately 0.42% of memory CD8 clonotypes were shared. Naive subsets generally had larger estimated clonotype richness than memory subsets. Even with the large sequencing depth, rarefaction of the sorted-subset datasets indicated that sequencing was incomplete. Based on pairwise subsampling, the degree of clonotype sharing among donors was expected to be affected by sequencing depth.

The chain links TRBV28 with TRBJ1-5, and the D gene may be TRBD1, 5 bases matching. Sequencing was done on a sample of naive CD8+ T cells sorted from blood. Read against the paper, the sample's cell subset or site label means: CD45RA+CCR7+. The clonotype originates from a woman in her 30s in good health. The DNA is TGTGCCAGCAGTTTCCCTTACGAGGGGCGCCAGCCCCAGCATTTT. Translated, this is CASSFPYEGRQPQHF.